These 29 T cell receptor beta chains share one sample of origin, sequenced in a study of cytomegalovirus exposure and HLA in healthy donors. PCR used 60 Vbeta primers and 13 Jbeta primers. The protocol was immunoSEQ multiplex PCR, while the TCRdb copy is restricted to in-frame clones and leaves out a portion. This sample contains 100,000 to 150,000 clones. Sequenced: PBMCs. The receptors here all came from a man aged 35 to 55 in good health and CMV-seronegative.

This chain connects TRBV5-1 to TRBJ2-1; D call uncertain. From germline, CDR1 is SGHRS and CDR2 YFSETQ. The CDR3 covers 14 residues. Trimming pared 4 bases from V and 1 base from J, leaving 9 bases between. DNA of the CDR3: TGCGCCAGCAGCCCCGGTGAATCCTACAATGAGCAGTTCTTC. This encodes CASSPGESYNEQFF.

The gene calls are TRBV6-4 and TRBJ2-7; D not resolved. The CDR3 has 10 residues. Looked up from germline, CDR1 is MRHNA and CDR2 is SNTAGT. V gave up 4 bases and J gave up 6 bases, with 4 bases separating them. The CDR3 protein is CASSAGEQYF. CDR3 DNA sequence: TGTGCCAGCAGTGCGGGCGAGCAGTACTTC.

Worth noting for this clone: Different DNA sequences within this sample yield the same CDR3. The genes are TRBV29-1 and TRBJ2-3; 8 nucleotides match TRBD2. This CDR3 is built from 14 residues. V trimming: 6 bases; J trimming: 2 bases; junction bases outside the gene matches: 7. In germline, CDR1 is SQVTM, CDR2 ANQGSEA. CDR3 coding DNA: TGCAGCGTGAAACTAGCGGCAGACACAGATACGCAGTATTTT. Translated, it gives CSVKLAADTDTQYF.

The V gene is TRBV18, the J gene TRBJ2-1, with 12 nucleotides matching TRBD2. V was clipped by 3 bases and J by 0 bases; unmatched bases: 3. CDR1 and CDR2 from the germline V gene are KGHSH and LQKENI. The CDR3 is 17 amino acids. The CDR3 spells CASSPRTSGISYNEQFF. CDR3 sequence (DNA): TGTGCCAGCTCACCTCGGACTAGCGGGATCTCCTACAATGAGCAGTTCTTC.

The chain employs TRBV5-1 and TRBJ2-1, with no clear D. The CDR3 spans 16 residues. Trimming cost V 0 bases and J 0 bases, with 10 bases left between them. Germline V gives CDR1 SGHRS, CDR2 YFSETQ. CDR3 region: CASSLGAKSSYNEQFF. Written as DNA, the CDR3 is TGCGCCAGCAGCTTGGGGGCCAAGAGCTCCTACAATGAGCAGTTCTTC.

The chain carries TRBV29-1 and TRBJ2-7, with 7 bases lining up with TRBD1. Germline CDR1 is SQVTM and CDR2 is ANQGSEA. This CDR3 comprises 15 residues. V lost 6 bases and J lost 0; bases outside the gene matches: 11. The CDR3 reads CSVSAQGDSSYEQYF. The DNA for the CDR3 is TGCAGCGTATCCGCCCAGGGGGATAGCTCCTACGAGCAGTACTTC.

J is TRBJ2-3 and V is TRBV2, with D possibly matching TRBD1 (7 bases). This CDR3 region has 14 residues. With 4 bases removed from V and 2 bases from J, the gap between germline ends came to 10 bases. Germline V CDR1 and CDR2: SNHLY, FYNNEI. The CDR3 region has the DNA TGTGCCAGCAGTGGCGGGACAGTCACAGATACGCAGTATTTT. Amino acids: CASSGGTVTDTQYF.

The genes are TRBV5-1 and TRBJ2-5; D is unresolved. The CDR3 loop spans 12 amino acids. Trimming cost V 5 bases and J 1 base, with 6 bases left between them. Looked up from germline, CDR1 is SGHRS and CDR2 is YFSETQ. Here the CDR3 reads CASSILQETQYF. The CDR3 DNA follows: TGCGCCAGCAGTATACTCCAAGAGACCCAGTACTTC.

For this clone: At one of its ends the junction is not consistent with the germline gene, which may arise from a read error. This chain joins TRBV4-3 and TRBJ2-1; tentatively, D is TRBD2 (6 bases). The CDR3 totals 15 residues. Per the germline V gene, CDR1 is LGHNA and CDR2 is YSLEER. CDR3 sequence: CASSQGVSDYYEQFF. The CDR3 bases are TGCGCCAGCAGCCAAGGGGTTTCGGACTACTATGAGCAGTTCTTC.

V usage is TRBV5-1 and J usage is TRBJ2-3; D gene unclear. The CDR3 length is 14 residues. Germline-derived CDR1 and CDR2 are SGHRS and YFSETQ. Trimming took off 0 bases at V and 4 bases at J, with 9 bases between the two ends. As DNA, the CDR3 is TGCGCCAGCAGCTTGGGACTTTCACCAGATACGCAGTATTTT. Its translation: CASSLGLSPDTQYF.

The J gene is TRBJ1-1, the V gene TRBV29-1; no firm D call. The germline V gene has CDR1 SQVTM and CDR2 ANQGSEA. Trimming left V 4 bases short and J 3 bases short, with 6 bases between. CDR3 length: 11 amino acids. The CDR3 DNA is TGCAGCGTTGGCGGCGACACTGAAGCTTTCTTT. It codes for CSVGGDTEAFF.

The chain links TRBV5-1 to TRBJ1-1; the D gene is possibly TRBD1 (5 bases). CDR3 length: 14 residues. Trimming stripped 8 bases from V and 0 bases from J, with 14 bases between. CDR1 SGHRS and CDR2 YFSETQ come from the germline V gene. The CDR3 is CASTRQYMNTEAFF. The DNA for the CDR3 is TGCGCCAGTACCAGACAGTACATGAACACTGAAGCTTTCTTT.

This chain's CDR3 is CASRPTSGYEQYF. CDR3 coding DNA: TGTGCCAGCAGACCGACTAGTGGATACGAGCAGTACTTC. The V gene is TRBV6-6, the J gene TRBJ2-7; a weak D match, TRBD2 (6 bases). Germline V CDR1 and CDR2: MNHNY, SVGAGI (reference sequence). The CDR3 consists of 13 residues. Trimming stripped 6 bases from V and 4 bases from J, with 13 bases between.

This rearrangement joins TRBV9 to TRBJ2-3; TRBD2 matches at 7 bases. Germline V gene data show CDR1 as SGDLS and CDR2 as YYNGEE. CDR3 length equals 15 residues. V was clipped by 3 bases and J by 3 bases; unmatched bases: 7. The CDR3 DNA reads TGTGCCAGCAGCGCCCAGCTGCGGGAGACAGATACGCAGTATTTT. Protein product: CASSAQLRETDTQYF.

The J gene is TRBJ1-1, the V gene TRBV10-2, with TRBD1 matching over 7 bases. The germline V gene has CDR1 WSHSY and CDR2 SAAADI. V lost 8 bases to trimming and J lost 7 bases; unmatched junction nucleotides: 10. This CDR3 is 13 amino acids long. In nucleotides, the CDR3 is TGCGCCAGCGGCAGGACAGGAGTAGGTGAAGCTTTCTTT. Translation gives CASGRTGVGEAFF.

CDR3 coding DNA: TGTGCCAGCAGCACTAGCCCAGAGAGCAATCAGCCCCAGCATTTT. This gives the protein CASSTSPESNQPQHF. V and J are TRBV9 and TRBJ1-5; unclear D gene. The V end was cut by 4 bases, the J end by 1 base, with 12 bases between. This CDR3 is 15 amino acids long. Germline CDR1 is SGDLS and CDR2 is YYNGEE.

The CDR3 nucleotides read TGCAGTACAAGATTTTCAGATACGCAGTATTTT. This codes for CSTRFSDTQYF. The chain uses TRBV20-1 and TRBJ2-3; D unresolved. The V end lost 8 bases, the J end lost 4 bases, and 10 bases lay between the germline ends. The germline V gene encodes CDR1 DFQATT and CDR2 SNEGSKA (reference sequence). This CDR3 contains 11 residues.

This chain uses TRBV18 with TRBJ2-5, with D perhaps TRBD1 (6 bases). There are 15 residues in the CDR3. The V end was cut by 4 bases, the J end by 5 bases, with 17 bases between. Looked up from germline, CDR1 is KGHSH and CDR2 is LQKENI. The CDR3 sequence is CASSLPGQPGETQYF. As DNA, the CDR3 is TGTGCCAGCTCACTCCCTGGACAGCCGGGGGAGACCCAGTACTTC.

The V gene is TRBV7-8, the J gene TRBJ2-7, with D perhaps matching TRBD1 (8 bases). Germline V gene lookup returns CDR1 SGHVS and CDR2 FQNEAQ. The CDR3 is 15 amino acids. Trimming pared 4 bases from V and 6 bases from J, leaving 19 bases between. The CDR3 here is CASSYSDREGLEQYF. The CDR3 nucleotides read TGTGCCAGCAGCTACTCGGACAGGGAGGGGCTCGAGCAGTACTTC. Full variable domain (outside the CDR3, taken from reference TRBV7-8 and TRBJ2-7): GAGVSQSPRYKVAKRGQDVALRCDPISGHVSLFWYQQALGQGPEFLTYFQNEAQLDKSGLPSDRFFAERPEGSVSTLKIQRTQQEDSAVYLCASSYSDREGLEQYFGPGTRLTVT.

The V call is TRBV4-1, the J call TRBJ2-3; D is possibly TRBD1 (5 bases). Germline values: CDR1 MGHRA, CDR2 YSYEKL. This CDR3 contains 15 residues. Between the trimmed V and J ends, which lost 2 bases and 2 bases, there was a span of 11 bases. CDR3 residues: CASSQRREVTDTQYF. The CDR3 coding sequence is TGCGCCAGCAGCCAACGCAGGGAAGTCACAGATACGCAGTATTTT.

V gene TRBV5-4 combines with J gene TRBJ2-1; 9 bases fit TRBD1. V shed 3 bases and J 5 bases; nucleotides not matched to a gene: 6. Germline-derived CDR1 and CDR2 are SGHNT and YYREEE (reference sequence). This CDR3 spans 15 amino acids. CDR3 nucleotides: TGTGCCAGCAGCTCCGGGACAGGGATGAACAATGAGCAGTTCTTC. It translates to CASSSGTGMNNEQFF.

V usage is TRBV7-9 and J usage is TRBJ2-6, with TRBD2 identical over 13 bases. In germline, CDR1 is SEHNR, CDR2 FQNEAQ (reference sequence). V lost 5 bases and J lost 2; bases outside the gene matches: 6. The CDR3 is 18 amino acids. The CDR3: CASSLLAGGPTGANVLTF. DNA of the CDR3: TGTGCCAGCAGCCTACTAGCGGGAGGGCCTACTGGGGCCAACGTCCTGACTTTC.

V is TRBV2 and J is TRBJ2-1; 9 bases match TRBD2. The V segment lost 0 bases and the J segment 8 bases; nucleotides outside the gene matches: 14. The germline V gene has CDR1 SNHLY and CDR2 FYNNEI. The CDR3 covers 18 residues. DNA for the CDR3: TGTGCCAGCAGTGAAGCTTTGGTTGGCCTAGCGGGAATTCATGAGCAGTTCTTC. It codes for CASSEALVGLAGIHEQFF.

The chain links TRBV19 to TRBJ2-1, with 8 bases that match TRBD1. CDR1 and CDR2 from the germline V gene are LNHDA and SQIVND (reference sequence). There are 12 residues in the CDR3. Germline trimming cut 5 bases from V and 9 bases from J; bases unmatched to any gene: 3. CDR3 sequence reads: CASSPRGLEQFF. CDR3 DNA sequence: TGTGCCAGTAGTCCCAGGGGGCTTGAGCAGTTCTTC.

This rearrangement joins TRBV4-1 to TRBJ2-1, with TRBD2 matching 8 bases. This CDR3 is 19 amino acids long. Germline V CDR1 and CDR2: MGHRA, YSYEKL. V shed 4 bases and J 8 bases; nucleotides not matched to a gene: 22. In DNA, the CDR3 is TGCGCCAGCAGCCTCGGGGCAGCTTCCAGCGGGAGAGCTTCCGATGAGCAGTTCTTC. Translation gives CASSLGAASSGRASDEQFF.

The chain links TRBV6-1 to TRBJ2-1; 8 nucleotides line up with TRBD2. The CDR3 consists of 15 residues. V dropped 8 bases and J dropped 7; count of bases not matched to a gene: 13. The V gene's germline CDR1 is MNHNS and CDR2 SASEGT. Here the CDR3 reads CASGWLAGDRNEQFF. CDR3 DNA: TGTGCCAGCGGGTGGCTAGCGGGCGACAGGAATGAGCAGTTCTTC.

The CDR3 reads CASSSTGQGTDTQYF. CDR3 sequence (DNA): TGCGCCAGCAGCTCAACGGGACAGGGTACAGATACGCAGTATTTT. The chain carries TRBV5-1 and TRBJ2-3; 9 bases are shared with TRBD1. Trimming at V came to 3 bases and at J to 3 bases, leaving 5 bases not matched to a gene. The CDR3 length is 15 residues. Germline CDR1 SGHRS, CDR2 YFSETQ.

The rearrangement uses TRBV27 and TRBJ2-7, with a weak D call TRBD1 (5 bases). Germline CDR1 MNHEY, CDR2 SMNVEV (reference sequence). Trimming removed 2 bases from V and 2 bases from J, with 7 bases in between. The CDR3 is 13 residues long. The chain's CDR3 is CASSLRGPYEQYF. CDR3 in DNA: TGTGCCAGCAGTTTAAGGGGCCCCTACGAGCAGTACTTC.

The chain employs TRBV6-5 and TRBJ2-7; 9 nucleotides agree with TRBD1. With V trimmed by 8 bases and J by 6 bases, 11 bases remained unmatched. The CDR3 loop spans 14 amino acids. Germline CDR1 reads MNHEY; CDR2 reads SVGAGI. CDR3 nucleotide sequence: TGTGCCAGCCGGAGGGGACAGGGTACTGTCGAGCAGTACTTC. Amino acid sequence: CASRRGQGTVEQYF.